Many counts were recorded for the clone carrying this T cell receptor beta chain. The antigen is unknown. An end of the junction differs from the germline gene, which may be a read error. This sample was included in a study of Graves' ophthalmopathy and Graves' hyperthyroidism. Study findings and constraints: The model predicted progression of ophthalmopathy with a sensitivity of 70% to 71%, and its specificity was about 76%.

The authors amplified TCR beta CDR3 regions from RNA transcripts. HTBI primers served in a first-round RT-PCR, which a second-round multiplex PCR followed. TCRdb ran MiXCR on the multiplex PCR reads and lists one entry per CDR3 protein. The sample yields approximately 330,000 distinct CDR3 sequences, roughly a sixth seen once. Clinical symptoms, serum thyroxine, TRAb, thyroid ultrasound and orbital computed tomography formed the basis of diagnosis. The PBMCs originated from more than 8 ml of fresh peripheral blood. This CDR3 is 13 amino acids long. Germline-derived CDR1 and CDR2 are MDHEN and SYDVKM. The source material was peripheral blood. The TCR originated in an adult man with Graves' ophthalmopathy. The chain joins TRBV28 to TRBJ2-7; 7 bases are shared with TRBD2. CDR3 in amino acids: CASSFRAGEGRNF. Written as DNA, the CDR3 is TGTGCCAGCAGTTTCCGGGCGGGGGAGGGAAGGAACTTC.